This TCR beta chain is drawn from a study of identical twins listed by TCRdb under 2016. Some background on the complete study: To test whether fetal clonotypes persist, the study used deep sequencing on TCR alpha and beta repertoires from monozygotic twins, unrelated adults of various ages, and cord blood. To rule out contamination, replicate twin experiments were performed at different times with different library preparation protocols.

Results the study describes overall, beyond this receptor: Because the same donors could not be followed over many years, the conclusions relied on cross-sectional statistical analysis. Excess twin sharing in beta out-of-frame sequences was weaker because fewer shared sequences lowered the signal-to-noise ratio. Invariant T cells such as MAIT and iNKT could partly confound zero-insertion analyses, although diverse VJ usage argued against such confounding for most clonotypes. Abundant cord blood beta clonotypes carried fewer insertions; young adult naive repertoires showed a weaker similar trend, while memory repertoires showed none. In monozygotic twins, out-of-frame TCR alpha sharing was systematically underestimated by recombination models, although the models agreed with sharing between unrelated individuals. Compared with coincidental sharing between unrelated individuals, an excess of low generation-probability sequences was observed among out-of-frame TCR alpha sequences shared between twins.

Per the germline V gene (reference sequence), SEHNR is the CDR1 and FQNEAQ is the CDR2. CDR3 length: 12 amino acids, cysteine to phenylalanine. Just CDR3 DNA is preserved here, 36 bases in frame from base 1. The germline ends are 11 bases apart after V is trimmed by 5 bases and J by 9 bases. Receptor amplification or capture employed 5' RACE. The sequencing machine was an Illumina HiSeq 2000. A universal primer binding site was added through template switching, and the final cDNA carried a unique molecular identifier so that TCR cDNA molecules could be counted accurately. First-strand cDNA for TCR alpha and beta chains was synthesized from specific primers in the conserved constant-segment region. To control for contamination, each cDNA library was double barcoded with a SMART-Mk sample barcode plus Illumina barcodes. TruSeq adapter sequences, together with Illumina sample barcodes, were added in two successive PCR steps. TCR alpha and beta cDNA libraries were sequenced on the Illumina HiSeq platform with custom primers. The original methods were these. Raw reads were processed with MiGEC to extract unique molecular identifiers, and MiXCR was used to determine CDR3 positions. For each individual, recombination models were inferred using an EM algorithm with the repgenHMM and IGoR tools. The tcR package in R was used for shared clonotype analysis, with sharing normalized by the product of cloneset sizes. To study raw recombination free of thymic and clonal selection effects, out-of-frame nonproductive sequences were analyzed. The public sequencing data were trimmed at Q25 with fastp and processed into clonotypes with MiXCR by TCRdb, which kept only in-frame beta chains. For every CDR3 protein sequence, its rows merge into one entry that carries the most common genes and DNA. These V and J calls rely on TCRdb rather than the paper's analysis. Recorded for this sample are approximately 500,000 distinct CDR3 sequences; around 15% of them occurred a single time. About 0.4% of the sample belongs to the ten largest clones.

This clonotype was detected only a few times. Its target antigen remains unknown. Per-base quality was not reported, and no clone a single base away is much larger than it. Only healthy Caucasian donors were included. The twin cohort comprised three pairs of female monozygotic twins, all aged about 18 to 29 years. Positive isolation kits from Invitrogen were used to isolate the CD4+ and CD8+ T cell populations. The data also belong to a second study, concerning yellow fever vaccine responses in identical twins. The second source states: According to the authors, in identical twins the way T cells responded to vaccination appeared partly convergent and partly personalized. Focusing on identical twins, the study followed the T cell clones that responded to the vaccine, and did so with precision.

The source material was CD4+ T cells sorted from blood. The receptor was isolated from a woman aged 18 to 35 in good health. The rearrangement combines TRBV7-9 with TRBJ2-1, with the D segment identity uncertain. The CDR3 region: CASSPPLGEQFF. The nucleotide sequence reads TGTGCCAGCAGCCCTCCCCTCGGTGAGCAGTTCTTC.